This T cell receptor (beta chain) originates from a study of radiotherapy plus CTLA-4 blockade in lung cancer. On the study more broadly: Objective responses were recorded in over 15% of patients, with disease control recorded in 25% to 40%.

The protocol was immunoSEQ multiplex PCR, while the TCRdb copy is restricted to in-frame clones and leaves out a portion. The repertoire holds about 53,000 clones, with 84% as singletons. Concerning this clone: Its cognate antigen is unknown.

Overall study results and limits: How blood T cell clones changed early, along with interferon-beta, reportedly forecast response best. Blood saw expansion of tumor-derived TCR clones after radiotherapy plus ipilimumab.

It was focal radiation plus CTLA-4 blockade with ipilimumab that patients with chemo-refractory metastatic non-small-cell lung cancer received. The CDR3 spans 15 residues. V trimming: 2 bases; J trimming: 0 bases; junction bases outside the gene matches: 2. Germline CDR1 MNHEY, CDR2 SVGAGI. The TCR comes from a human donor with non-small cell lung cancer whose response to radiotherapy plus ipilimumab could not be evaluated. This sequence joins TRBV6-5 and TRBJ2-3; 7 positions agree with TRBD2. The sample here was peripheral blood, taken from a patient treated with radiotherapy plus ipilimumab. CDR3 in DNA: TGTGCCAGCAGTTACGGCGGGGGTAGCACAGATACGCAGTATTTT. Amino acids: CASSYGGGSTDTQYF.